Sequencing of this T cell receptor (beta chain) was carried out in a study of cytomegalovirus exposure and HLA in healthy donors. PCR involved 60 Vbeta and 13 Jbeta primers. Only in-frame clones appear in the TCRdb table, and some are missing; sequencing was by immunoSEQ multiplex PCR. This repertoire shows around 130,000 clones, approximately 80% found once; its top ten account for approximately 1.7%. The ends lost 4 bases at V and 4 bases at J; junction bases unmatched: 7. The CDR3 covers 15 residues. Germline lookup yields CDR1 SGHKS and CDR2 YYEKEE (reference sequence). Sequencing was performed on PBMCs. The J gene is TRBJ2-5, the V gene TRBV5-5; 10 bases line up with TRBD1. The TCR was taken from a woman aged 40 to 50 in good health and CMV-seronegative. Here the CDR3 DNA reads TGTGCCAGCAGCAGTGGGACAGGGGAGAGAGAGACCCAGTACTTC. This codes for CASSSGTGERETQYF.